This T cell receptor (beta chain) was captured in a study of cytomegalovirus exposure and HLA in healthy donors. The table lists this clone with a few counts. Use of 60 Vbeta and 13 Jbeta primers characterized the PCR. Data came from immunoSEQ multiplex PCR; TCRdb stores just in-frame clones and leaves some out. The sample consists of approximately 250,000 clones, more than 75% of them appearing once. Germline loops: CDR1 MNHNY, CDR2 SVGAGI (reference sequence). With 2 bases removed from V and 3 bases from J, the gap between germline ends came to 4 bases. This CDR3 has 12 amino acids. The chain is built from TRBV6-6 and TRBJ1-1; D not resolved. The sequence came from a girl aged 2 to 10 in good health and CMV-seronegative. The sequenced sample consisted of PBMCs. In nucleotides, the CDR3 is TGTGCCAGCAGTTACCCCGACACTGAAGCTTTCTTT. It codes for CASSYPDTEAFF.